The source of this TCR beta chain is a study of molecular identifiers for immune sequencing clone quantification. Bulk libraries came from a prior protocol with listed TCR primers. MiXCR, applied by TCRdb to the PCR reads, yields one record per CDR3 protein. The table records about 640,000 distinct CDR3 sequences, 15% to 20% of them present only once. Many counts were recorded for this clonotype. Its antigen is still unknown. From around 20,000 to 1,000,000 sorted cells, naive CD8 libraries were generated with 10%, 30% or 50% RNA. Naive CD8 T cells were sorted, and the gate applied was CD8+CD4-CCR7+CD45RA+. The germline gives CDR1 MNHEY, CDR2 SVGAGI. Trimming at V came to 1 base and at J to 4 bases, leaving 10 bases not matched to a gene. CDR3 length equals 17 residues. Study-level findings and limits: Highly expanded clone sizes could end up underestimated if a barcode were shared by identical TCR molecules.

The receptor comes from a human donor in good health. Some libraries in this study had Jurkat cell RNA spiked in. The sequenced material came from naive CD8+ T cells from blood, with Jurkat cell RNA spiked in. Indicated subset: FACS-sorted CD8+CD4-CCR7+CD45RA+ naive T cells. This chain links TRBV6-5 with TRBJ2-3; TRBD2 matches at 8 bases. The CDR3 reads CASSYYTSGNSPDTQYF. The CDR3 region has the DNA TGTGCCAGCAGTTACTATACTAGCGGAAACAGCCCAGATACGCAGTATTTT.